A single sample is the source of the 30 T cell receptor beta chains below, sequenced in a study of cytomegalovirus exposure and HLA in healthy donors. Clones were read by immunoSEQ multiplex PCR, and TCRdb kept only the in-frame ones, dropping some. The table includes roughly 300,000 clones, around nine tenths detected once. The sequencing sample was made of PBMCs. Every receptor here comes from a woman under 30 in good health and CMV-seronegative.

The V gene is TRBV9, the J gene TRBJ2-7; D is possibly TRBD2 (6 bases). This CDR3 region has 15 residues. Trimming cost V 0 bases and J 0 bases, with 10 bases left between them. The germline CDR1 and CDR2 sequences are SGDLS and YYNGEE. The CDR3, as DNA: TGTGCCAGCAGCGTAGGCGGCGGGGTCTCCTACGAGCAGTACTTC. It translates to CASSVGGGVSYEQYF. The full variable domain, in which reference TRBV9 and TRBJ2-7 provide the parts outside the CDR3, is DSGVTQTPKHLITATGQRVTLRCSPRSGDLSVYWYQQSLDQGLQFLIQYYNGEERAKGNILERFSAQQFPDLHSELNLSSLELGDSALYFCASSVGGGVSYEQYFGPGTRLTVT.

The chain recombines TRBV5-1 with TRBJ1-3, with D maybe TRBD1 (6 bases). The CDR3 is 14 residues long. Between the trimmed V and J ends, which lost 8 bases and 3 bases, there was a span of 15 bases. Germline CDR1 and CDR2: SGHRS and YFSETQ. The CDR3 sequence is CARRGGGYGNTIYF. In DNA, the CDR3 is TGCGCCAGACGGGGAGGGGGATATGGAAACACCATATATTTT.

This sequence joins TRBV4-1 and TRBJ1-5; 8 bases align to TRBD1. With 1 base clipped from V and 6 bases from J, the junction kept 11 bases outside the gene matches. In germline, CDR1 is MGHRA, CDR2 YSYEKL. This CDR3 is 17 amino acids long. The CDR3 is CASSQAAGTGGSQPQHF. CDR3 coding DNA: TGCGCCAGCAGCCAAGCGGCCGGGACAGGAGGAAGTCAGCCCCAGCATTTT.

The chain recombines TRBV6-4 with TRBJ2-1, with 7 nucleotides matching TRBD1. The CDR3 is made up of 17 amino acids. Germline CDR1 MRHNA, CDR2 SNTAGT. The V and J ends lost 5 bases and 3 bases, in that order; junction bases with no gene match: 13. CDR3 sequence reads: CASSSGAPTGDYNEQFF. CDR3 in DNA: TGTGCCAGCAGTTCCGGCGCCCCCACAGGGGACTACAATGAGCAGTTCTTC.

This clone was seen a few times. V is TRBV7-9 and J is TRBJ2-7, with 13 positions matching TRBD2. The CDR3 is 14 amino acids. The V gene end was trimmed by 10 bases and the J gene end by 0 bases; junction bases not matched to a gene: 3. In germline, CDR1 is SEHNR, CDR2 FQNEAQ (reference sequence). The CDR3 DNA reads as TGTGCCATTCGGACTAGCGGGAGCTCCTACGAGCAGTACTTC. Translated, it gives CAIRTSGSSYEQYF.

V is TRBV28 and J is TRBJ2-7, with 9 bases identical to TRBD1. Germline lookup yields CDR1 MDHEN and CDR2 SYDVKM. The CDR3 is 15 residues long. With V trimmed by 2 bases and J by 6 bases, 8 bases remained unmatched. Written as DNA, the CDR3 is TGTGCCAGCAGTTTAGAGGGGACAGGGAAGGGCGAGCAGTACTTC. Encoded protein: CASSLEGTGKGEQYF.

For the CDR3, the DNA is TGTGCCAGCAGAACCCGAGGATCTGGAAACACCATATATTTT. It translates to CASRTRGSGNTIYF. V gene TRBV13 combines with J gene TRBJ1-3; D ambiguous. V lost 6 bases, J lost 1 base, and 10 bases lay in between. CDR3 length equals 14 residues. CDR1 is PRHDT and CDR2 is FYEKMQ in the germline V gene (reference sequence). Full variable domain (outside the CDR3, taken from reference TRBV13 and TRBJ1-3): AAGVIQSPRHLIKEKRETATLKCYPIPRHDTVYWYQQGPGQDPQFLISFYEKMQSDKGSIPDRFSAQQFSDYHSELNMSSLELGDSALYFCASRTRGSGNTIYFGEGSWLTVV.

This chain joins TRBV28 and TRBJ1-1; TRBD1 matches 8 bases. The junction had 6 bases not matched to a gene; V was cut back by 1 base and J by 5 bases. There are 15 residues in the CDR3. CDR1 MDHEN and CDR2 SYDVKM come from the germline V gene. The CDR3: CASSLFGRGRTEAFF. The CDR3, as DNA: TGTGCCAGCAGTTTATTCGGCAGGGGGCGAACTGAAGCTTTCTTT.

J is TRBJ2-3 and V is TRBV5-1; 13 bases map to TRBD2. The V gene end was trimmed by 4 bases and the J gene end by 4 bases; junction bases not matched to a gene: 6. Looked up from germline, CDR1 is SGHRS and CDR2 is YFSETQ. There are 16 residues in the CDR3. CDR3 amino acids: CASSPWTSGSSDTQYF. The CDR3 DNA reads as TGCGCCAGCAGCCCCTGGACTAGCGGGAGTTCAGATACGCAGTATTTT.

This sequence joins TRBV7-2 and TRBJ1-5; the match to TRBD1 covers 7 bases. V trimming: 5 bases; J trimming: 6 bases; junction bases outside the gene matches: 4. The germline V gene encodes CDR1 SGHTA and CDR2 FQGNSA. This CDR3 has 13 residues. The DNA of the CDR3 is TGTGCCAGCAGCCGAGGGGGCAGTCAGCCCCAGCATTTT. As protein: CASSRGGSQPQHF. Filled out from reference TRBV7-2 and TRBJ1-5, the complete variable domain reads GAGVSQSPSNKVTEKGKDVELRCDPISGHTALYWYRQSLGQGLEFLIYFQGNSAPDKSGLPSDRFSAERTGGSVSTLTIQRTQQEDSAVYLCASSRGGSQPQHFGDGTRLSIL.

The chain has TRBV5-1 and TRBJ1-6; weak D call: TRBD1 (6 bases). Germline CDR1 SGHRS, CDR2 YFSETQ. CDR3 length: 18 residues. The V end was cut by 5 bases, the J end by 15 bases, with 33 bases between. The CDR3 spells CASRGGGALGSVGRSLHF. In DNA, the CDR3 is TGCGCCAGCAGGGGCGGGGGGGCCCTTGGCTCCGTAGGTAGGAGCCTCCACTTT. The variable domain in full, with the rest retrieved from reference TRBV5-1 and TRBJ1-6, is KAGVTQTPRYLIKTRGQQVTLSCSPISGHRSVSWYQQTPGQGLQFLFEYFSETQRNKGNFPGRFSGRQFSNSRSEMNVSTLELGDSALYLCASRGGGALGSVGRSLHFGNGTRLTVT.

The rearrangement links TRBV7-7 to TRBJ2-1, with TRBD2 identical over 7 bases. Per the germline V gene, CDR1 is SSHAT and CDR2 is FNYEAQ (reference sequence). The CDR3 is 16 amino acids. V was pared by 4 bases and J by 0 bases, with 6 bases of the junction left unmatched. The CDR3 is CASSSGLRSSYNEQFF. The CDR3 bases are TGTGCCAGCAGCTCGGGACTACGGAGCTCCTACAATGAGCAGTTCTTC.

The V and J genes are TRBV15 and TRBJ1-1; D may be TRBD1 (5 bases). Germline V gene lookup returns CDR1 LNHNV and CDR2 YYDKDF (reference sequence). The CDR3 consists of 15 residues. V lost 1 base and J 1 base, leaving 10 bases between the germline ends. CDR3 region: CATSRAGGTNTEAFF. The CDR3 DNA follows: TGTGCCACCAGCAGAGCTGGGGGGACGAACACTGAAGCTTTCTTT.

CDR3 sequence reads: CASSLGSISYNEQFF. CDR3 coding DNA: TGTGCCAGCAGCCTCGGGAGTATCTCCTACAATGAGCAGTTCTTC. This chain joins TRBV9 and TRBJ2-1, with D perhaps matching TRBD2 (6 bases). V was cut by 4 bases and J by 0 bases, with 11 bases left in between. The CDR3 is made up of 15 amino acids. Germline V gene sequence: CDR1 SGDLS, CDR2 YYNGEE.

The gene calls are TRBV19 and TRBJ2-1; TRBD2 matches 8 bases. CDR3 length equals 16 residues. The germline V gene has CDR1 LNHDA and CDR2 SQIVND (reference sequence). V trimming: 5 bases; J trimming: 6 bases; junction bases outside the gene matches: 12. The CDR3 nucleotides are TGTGCCAGTAGTCCTAAGGGCGGGACTAGTTCCAATGAGCAGTTCTTC. Translation gives CASSPKGGTSSNEQFF.

V is TRBV5-1 and J is TRBJ2-7, with D possibly matching TRBD2 (5 bases). Germline V gives CDR1 SGHRS, CDR2 YFSETQ. The CDR3 spans 14 residues. With 4 bases removed from V and 3 bases from J, the gap between germline ends came to 14 bases. The CDR3 spells CASSPPGRNYEQYF. The CDR3 DNA sequence: TGCGCCAGCAGCCCCCCGGGAAGAAACTACGAGCAGTACTTC.

The rearrangement uses TRBV6-1 and TRBJ1-1; 9 bases are a match to TRBD1. The CDR3 contains 14 residues. Germline V gene lookup returns CDR1 MNHNS and CDR2 SASEGT. Trimming took 7 bases from V and 4 from J; bases not matched to a gene: 7. The chain's CDR3 is CASTLDRGFTEAFF. In nucleotides, the CDR3 is TGTGCCAGCACCCTGGACAGGGGTTTCACTGAAGCTTTCTTT.

This sequence joins TRBV6-1 and TRBJ2-1, with 7 positions matching TRBD2. V was clipped by 7 bases and J by 8 bases; unmatched bases: 14. This CDR3 contains 15 residues. CDR1 MNHNS and CDR2 SASEGT come from the germline V gene. CDR3 region: CASISSGGPGHEQFF. The CDR3 nucleotides read TGTGCCAGCATTAGTTCGGGAGGACCCGGCCATGAGCAGTTCTTC.

This CDR3 is CASRTLAGTGELFF. The CDR3 region has the DNA TGTGCCAGCAGGACGCTAGCGGGGACCGGGGAGCTGTTTTTT. This chain uses TRBV2 with TRBJ2-2; TRBD2 agrees at 9 bases. The V segment lost 6 bases and the J segment 5 bases; nucleotides outside the gene matches: 4. Germline lookup yields CDR1 SNHLY and CDR2 FYNNEI. The CDR3 has 14 amino acids.

The rearrangement joins TRBV6-1 to TRBJ2-7; TRBD1 agrees at 9 bases. CDR3 length: 15 residues. V lost 6 bases and J lost 7; bases outside the gene matches: 13. Germline CDR1 reads MNHNS; CDR2 reads SASEGT. The CDR3 reads CASRRTGTGQLEQYF. The CDR3, as DNA: TGTGCCAGCAGGAGGACCGGGACAGGGCAATTGGAGCAGTACTTC.

The gene calls are TRBV5-1 and TRBJ2-2, with unresolved D. The germline V gene encodes CDR1 SGHRS and CDR2 YFSETQ. This CDR3 region has 13 residues. With 5 bases removed from V and 2 bases from J, the gap between germline ends came to 7 bases. The DNA for the CDR3 is TGCGCCAGCAGTAATTCTAACACCGGGGAGCTGTTTTTT. It codes for CASSNSNTGELFF. Full variable domain (rest looked up from reference TRBV5-1 and TRBJ2-2): KAGVTQTPRYLIKTRGQQVTLSCSPISGHRSVSWYQQTPGQGLQFLFEYFSETQRNKGNFPGRFSGRQFSNSRSEMNVSTLELGDSALYLCASSNSNTGELFFGEGSRLTVL.

This chain links TRBV5-6 with TRBJ2-1; 7 bases are a match to TRBD1. Per germline, CDR1 SGHDT and CDR2 YYEEEE. After removal of 4 bases from V and 10 bases from J, the junction contained 5 bases not matched to a gene. CDR3 length: 12 amino acids. The CDR3 coding sequence is TGTGCCAGCAGCCGTGGGACAGTGGAGCAGTTCTTC. This translates into CASSRGTVEQFF.

The chain is built from TRBV7-9 and TRBJ2-1; 9 nucleotides line up with TRBD2. Unmatched junction bases numbered 1, after V lost 4 bases and J lost 0 bases. Germline values: CDR1 SEHNR, CDR2 FQNEAQ (reference sequence). The CDR3 is made up of 15 amino acids. The DNA of the CDR3 is TGTGCCAGCAGCTATAGCGGGAGCTCCTACAATGAGCAGTTCTTC. It specifies CASSYSGSSYNEQFF.

This clone was seen a single time. This rearrangement joins TRBV19 to TRBJ1-6; 9 bases are shared with TRBD1. The CDR3 has 17 residues. Looked up from germline, CDR1 is LNHDA and CDR2 is SQIVND (reference sequence). Trimming removed 3 bases from V and 9 bases from J; junction bases left unmatched: 12. The CDR3 DNA sequence: TGTGCCAGTAGTATCTCCGTGTGGGGACAGGGAAGTTCACCCCTCCACTTT. Its translation: CASSISVWGQGSSPLHF. The complete variable domain, with remaining parts taken from reference TRBV19 and TRBJ1-6, reads DGGITQSPKYLFRKEGQNVTLSCEQNLNHDAMYWYRQDPGQGLRLIYYSQIVNDFQKGDIAEGYSVSREKKESFPLTVTSAQKNPTAFYLCASSISVWGQGSSPLHFGNGTRLTVT.

V and J are TRBV30 and TRBJ2-3; the match to TRBD1 covers 9 bases. Looked up from germline, CDR1 is GTSNPN and CDR2 is SVGIG (reference sequence). V trimming: 2 bases; J trimming: 4 bases; junction bases outside the gene matches: 4. This CDR3 region has 14 residues. The CDR3 nucleotides are TGTGCCTGGAGTACGGGACAGGGTGCAGATACGCAGTATTTT. Its translation is CAWSTGQGADTQYF.

The chain uses TRBV19 and TRBJ2-7, with 14 nucleotides matching TRBD2. This CDR3 comprises 14 residues. With V trimmed by 7 bases and J by 12 bases, 11 bases remained unmatched. Per germline, CDR1 LNHDA and CDR2 SQIVND (reference sequence). The CDR3 sequence is CASNKPGLAGVLYF. The CDR3 nucleotides read TGTGCCAGTAATAAACCGGGACTAGCGGGAGTTCTGTACTTC.

The gene calls are TRBV27 and TRBJ2-3; 7 nucleotides match TRBD1. The J segment lost 5 bases and the V segment lost 5 bases, leaving 10 bases of the junction unmatched. The CDR3 length is 15 residues. Germline V gene lookup returns CDR1 MNHEY and CDR2 SMNVEV (reference sequence). DNA of the CDR3: TGTGCCAGCAGTCCCATCAACCACAGGGGAGATACGCAGTATTTT. It encodes CASSPINHRGDTQYF.

The table lists this clone with a count of one. The gene calls are TRBV15 and TRBJ1-4, with TRBD1 matching over 7 bases. CDR3 length: 17 amino acids. Germline CDR1 and CDR2: LNHNV and YYDKDF (reference sequence). The junction had 10 bases not matched to a gene; V was cut back by 1 base and J by 5 bases. CDR3 in DNA: TGTGCCACCAGCAGAGGGACAGGCTTCGAATTCAATGAAAAACTGTTTTTT. This sequence encodes CATSRGTGFEFNEKLFF.

This chain links TRBV13 with TRBJ2-5, with 7 bases aligning to TRBD2. Germline V gene data show CDR1 as PRHDT and CDR2 as FYEKMQ (reference sequence). CDR3 size: 16 residues. The V and J ends lost 2 bases and 5 bases, in that order; junction bases with no gene match: 11. The CDR3 sequence is CASSLRGRAARETQYF. The DNA of the CDR3 is TGTGCCAGCAGCTTACGAGGGAGGGCGGCCCGGGAGACCCAGTACTTC.

A single count supports this clone. V and J are TRBV6-5 and TRBJ2-7; TRBD2 matches at 10 bases. V was clipped by 10 bases and J by 3 bases; unmatched bases: 6. Germline CDR1 is MNHEY and CDR2 is SVGAGI. This CDR3 is 13 amino acids long. CDR3: CATGLAENYEQYF. The CDR3 region has the DNA TGTGCCACTGGACTAGCGGAAAACTACGAGCAGTACTTC.